This TCR beta chain comes out of a study of tumor-infiltrating lymphocytes in primary liver carcinoma (dated by TCRdb to the late 2010s). Notes on the research overall: The five patients, three men and two women aged 30 to 69 years, had hepatocellular carcinoma (four) or combined HCC and intrahepatic cholangiocarcinoma (one). The tumors of the five patients were staged as T1-T3 N0M0, with maximum diameters ranging from roughly 4 to 10 cm. Each sample produced about 3.65 to 7.13 million productive TCRbeta reads, and read depth showed no significant difference between tissue types. The study combined TCRbeta repertoire sequencing, expression microarrays and whole-exome sequencing across five regions of each liver tumor, with adjacent normal tissue and blood. A total of some 35 specimens from 5 patients underwent TCRbeta repertoire sequencing, comprising approximately 25 tumor regions, 5 adjacent noncancerous liver tissues and 5 peripheral blood samples. To link TCRbeta repertoire diversity with the local molecular phenotype, the approximately 24 tumor region samples were profiled using Agilent mRNA microarrays. Technical replicate repertoires showed high reproducibility, with mean shared-clone rates approximately 0.87 and correlation coefficients above 0.95.

Points on this clonotype: It has no known antigen specificity. No base quality values were provided; no much bigger clone lies one nucleotide off.

The CDR3 spans 18 residues, from the cysteine through the phenylalanine. Only the CDR3 region is kept as DNA, spanning 54 bases read in frame from base 1. Trimming accounts for 6 bases at V and 1 base at J, while the number of junction bases matched to no gene is 11. The germline V gene (reference sequence) specifies SEHNR as CDR1 and FQNEAQ as CDR2. Without any cell sorting, total RNA and DNA were extracted together from approximately 22-30 mg of bulk tissue using the AllPrep DNA/RNA mini kit. Between November 2015 and March 2016, roughly five patients in China with histopathologically diagnosed primary liver carcinoma had their tumors surgically resected. Chronic HBV infection was present in the patients, and the patients were treatment-naive at sampling. Each tumor was sampled at five spatially separated regions: the superior, inferior, left-lateral and right-lateral poles and the tumor centre. More than 85% viable tumor cells were found by histology in every tumor sample. Each fresh piece of tumor and adjacent tissue was cut in two, with one half stored in RNAlater at -80 degrees C and the other half sent for histology.

Broader findings and caveats from the paper: The top 250 clones accounted for a significantly greater share of the repertoire in tumors than in blood (p = 0.039). Comparison of CD4+ and CD8+ T cell repertoires was precluded by the use of bulk unsorted samples. Because sequencing covered only the TCR beta chain and unpaired alpha chains were not captured, true repertoire diversity is likely underestimated. With just 4 or 5 patients in the study, the authors point out that the findings should be validated in a larger study. Only about 7.5-25% of top clones were found in all five regions of a tumor, suggesting spatial heterogeneity of tumor-infiltrating T cells. Repertoire overlap was higher between tumor regions (mean about 35%) than tumor-adjacent (approximately 17%) or tumor-blood (about 14%) pairs, consistent with antigen-driven expansion.

Using a constant-region primer and ProtoScript II reverse transcriptase, TCRbeta-specific cDNA was reverse-transcribed from 500 to 650 ng total RNA. Three nested multiplex PCR rounds, following a slightly modified ARM-PCR procedure, were used to build the TCRbeta libraries. The first two PCR rounds used multiplex TRBV1-TRBV30 forward primers with a Cbeta reverse primer, each for approximately 11 cycles. Sample barcodes and Illumina adapters were added in a final 25-cycle PCR with Deep VentR polymerase. Before sequencing, amplicons between 200 and 500 bp were purified from gel using a QIAquick gel extraction kit. An Illumina HiSeq 2500 was used to sequence the TCRbeta amplicons with 250-bp paired-end reads. On the study's bioinformatics: Quality trimming of reads was performed with Trimmomatic v0.33, and paired reads were merged with FLASH v1.2.11 so that full CDR3 sequences could be recovered. V, D and J germline segments were assigned to the rearranged TCRbeta sequences using MiGEC v1.2.1b. Clonotype statistics, along with Shannon-Wiener diversity indices, were calculated using VDJtools v1.0.0. Except for diversity analysis, only each sample's 250 most abundant clonotypes were used in subsequent analyses to reduce sampling bias. Using fastp at Q25 and MiXCR, TCRdb reprocessed the public reads and kept productive beta chains. Each entry is one CDR3 protein sequence, shown with its most common DNA and genes. TCRdb's processing, not the authors' own work, is the source of the V and J calls. The sample records tens of thousands of distinct CDR3 sequences, roughly two thirds of which are singletons. The ten largest clones add up to approximately 14% of the sample.

This TCR came from a woman in her sixties with primary liver carcinoma and hepatitis B virus infection. Here the chain combines TRBV7-9 and TRBJ2-5; the junction holds 13 bases that match TRBD2. Material: liver tumor tissue from sampling region 4. The cell subset or site label here, explained by the study, means: tumor region T4, right-lateral pole. CDR3 reads: CASRSDTLAGGPQETQYF. The DNA reads as follows: TGTGCCAGCAGGTCCGATACACTAGCGGGAGGGCCCCAAGAGACCCAGTACTTC.